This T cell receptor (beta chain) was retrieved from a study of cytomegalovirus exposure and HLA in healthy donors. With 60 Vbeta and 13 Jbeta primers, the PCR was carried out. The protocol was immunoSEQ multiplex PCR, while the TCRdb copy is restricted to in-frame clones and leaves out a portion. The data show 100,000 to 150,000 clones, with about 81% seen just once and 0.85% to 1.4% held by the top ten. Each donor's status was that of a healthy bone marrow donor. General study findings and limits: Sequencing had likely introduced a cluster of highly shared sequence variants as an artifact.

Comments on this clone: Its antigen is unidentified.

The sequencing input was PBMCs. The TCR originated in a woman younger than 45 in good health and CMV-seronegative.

CDR3 in DNA: TGTGCCAGCAGCTTGATCTCCCAACTGAACACCGGGGAGCTGTTTTTT. It specifies CASSLISQLNTGELFF. The rearrangement links TRBV5-4 to TRBJ2-2; D is ambiguous. This CDR3 has 16 residues. Trimming took 1 base from V and 1 from J, leaving 11 bases between them. Germline lookup yields CDR1 SGHNT and CDR2 YYREEE (reference sequence).